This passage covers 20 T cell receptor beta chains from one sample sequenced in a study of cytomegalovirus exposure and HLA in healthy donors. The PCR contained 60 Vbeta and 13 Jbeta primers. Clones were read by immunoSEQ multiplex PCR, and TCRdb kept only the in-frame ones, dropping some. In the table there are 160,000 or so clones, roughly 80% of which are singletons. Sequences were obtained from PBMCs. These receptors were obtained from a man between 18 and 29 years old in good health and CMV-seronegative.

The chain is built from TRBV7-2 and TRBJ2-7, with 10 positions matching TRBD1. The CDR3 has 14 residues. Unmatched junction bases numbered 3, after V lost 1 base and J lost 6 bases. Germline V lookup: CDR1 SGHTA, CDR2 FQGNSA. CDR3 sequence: CASSLDWDRGEQYF. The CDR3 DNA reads TGTGCCAGCAGCTTAGACTGGGACAGGGGCGAGCAGTACTTC. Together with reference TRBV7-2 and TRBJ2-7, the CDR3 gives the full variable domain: GAGVSQSPSNKVTEKGKDVELRCDPISGHTALYWYRQSLGQGLEFLIYFQGNSAPDKSGLPSDRFSAERTGGSVSTLTIQRTQQEDSAVYLCASSLDWDRGEQYFGPGTRLTVT.

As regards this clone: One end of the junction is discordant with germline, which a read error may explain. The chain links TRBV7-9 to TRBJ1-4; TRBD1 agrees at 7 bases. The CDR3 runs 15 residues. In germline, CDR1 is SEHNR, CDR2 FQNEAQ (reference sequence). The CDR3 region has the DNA TGTTCCAGCAGCAGGGGGTTAGGTTCTAATGAAAAACTGTTTTTT. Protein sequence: CSSSRGLGSNEKLFF.

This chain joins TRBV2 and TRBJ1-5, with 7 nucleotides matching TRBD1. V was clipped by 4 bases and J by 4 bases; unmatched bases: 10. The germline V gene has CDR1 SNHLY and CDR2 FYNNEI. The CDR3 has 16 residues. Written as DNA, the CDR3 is TGTGCCAGCAGTGGCGGCCAGGGGGGATGGAATCAGCCCCAGCATTTT. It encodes CASSGGQGGWNQPQHF.

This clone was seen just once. The CDR3 DNA reads TGTGCCAGCAGTCCTCACGTCACACCGGACAGGAGCTCCTACGAGCAGTACTTC. Its translation: CASSPHVTPDRSSYEQYF. V is TRBV28 and J is TRBJ2-7; TRBD1 matches at 7 bases. Germline V CDR1 and CDR2: MDHEN, SYDVKM. There are 18 residues in the CDR3. The V segment lost 5 bases and the J segment 0 bases; nucleotides outside the gene matches: 16.

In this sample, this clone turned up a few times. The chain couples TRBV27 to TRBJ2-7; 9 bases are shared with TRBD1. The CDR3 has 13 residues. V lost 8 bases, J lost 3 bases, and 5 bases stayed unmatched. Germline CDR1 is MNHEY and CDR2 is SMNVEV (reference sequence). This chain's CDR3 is CASAPGQGYEQYF. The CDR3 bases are TGTGCCAGCGCACCGGGACAGGGCTACGAGCAGTACTTC.

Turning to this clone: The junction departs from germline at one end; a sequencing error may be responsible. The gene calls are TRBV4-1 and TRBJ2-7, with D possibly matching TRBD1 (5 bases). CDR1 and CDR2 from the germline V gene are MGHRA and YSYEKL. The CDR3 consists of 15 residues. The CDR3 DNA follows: TGCGCCAGCAGCCAAATTAAGCAGGGCTCCAACGAGCAGTACTTC. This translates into CASSQIKQGSNEQYF.

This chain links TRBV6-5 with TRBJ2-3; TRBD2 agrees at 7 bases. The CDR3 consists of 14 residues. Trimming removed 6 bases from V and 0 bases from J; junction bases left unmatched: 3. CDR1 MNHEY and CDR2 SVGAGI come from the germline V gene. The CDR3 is CASRGRGSTDTQYF. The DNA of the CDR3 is TGTGCCAGCAGAGGGCGGGGGAGCACAGATACGCAGTATTTT.

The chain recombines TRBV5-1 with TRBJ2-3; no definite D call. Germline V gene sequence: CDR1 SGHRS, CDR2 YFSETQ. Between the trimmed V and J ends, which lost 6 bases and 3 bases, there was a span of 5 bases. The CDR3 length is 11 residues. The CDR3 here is CASTETDTQYF. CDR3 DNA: TGCGCCAGCACCGAGACAGATACGCAGTATTTT.

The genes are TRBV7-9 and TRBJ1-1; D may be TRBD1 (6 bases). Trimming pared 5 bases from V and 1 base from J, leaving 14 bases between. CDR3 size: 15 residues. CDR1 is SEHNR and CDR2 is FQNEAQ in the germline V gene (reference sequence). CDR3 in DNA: TGTGCCAGCAGCCCCCGACAGGCGACGAACACTGAAGCTTTCTTT. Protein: CASSPRQATNTEAFF.

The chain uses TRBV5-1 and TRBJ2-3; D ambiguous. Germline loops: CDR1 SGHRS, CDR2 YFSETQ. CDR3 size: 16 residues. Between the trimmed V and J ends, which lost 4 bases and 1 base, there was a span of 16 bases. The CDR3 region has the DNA TGCGCCAGCAGCCCCCCCATAGCTTCTGGCACAGATACGCAGTATTTT. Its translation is CASSPPIASGTDTQYF.

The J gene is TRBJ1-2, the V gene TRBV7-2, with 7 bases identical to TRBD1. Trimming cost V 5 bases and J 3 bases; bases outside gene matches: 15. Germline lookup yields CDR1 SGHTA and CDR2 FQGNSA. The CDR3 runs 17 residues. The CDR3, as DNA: TGTGCCAGCAGCCGGACGGGGCCGGAGGGGGCATACTATGGCTACACCTTC. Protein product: CASSRTGPEGAYYGYTF.

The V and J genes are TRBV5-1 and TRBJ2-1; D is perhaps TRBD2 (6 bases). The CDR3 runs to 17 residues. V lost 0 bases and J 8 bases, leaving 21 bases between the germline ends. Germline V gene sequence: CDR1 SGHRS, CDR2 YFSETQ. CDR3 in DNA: TGCGCCAGCAGCTTGGAAGTCCCTAGCGTTGGAGGGGATGAGCAGTTCTTC. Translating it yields CASSLEVPSVGGDEQFF. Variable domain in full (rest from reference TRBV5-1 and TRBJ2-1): KAGVTQTPRYLIKTRGQQVTLSCSPISGHRSVSWYQQTPGQGLQFLFEYFSETQRNKGNFPGRFSGRQFSNSRSEMNVSTLELGDSALYLCASSLEVPSVGGDEQFFGPGTRLTVL.

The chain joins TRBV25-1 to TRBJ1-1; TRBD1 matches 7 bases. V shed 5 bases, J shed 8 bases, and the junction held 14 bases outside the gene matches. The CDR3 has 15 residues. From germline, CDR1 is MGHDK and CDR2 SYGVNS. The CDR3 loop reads CASSRTGTVGQEAFF. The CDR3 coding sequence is TGTGCCAGCAGTAGAACCGGGACAGTCGGTCAGGAAGCTTTCTTT.

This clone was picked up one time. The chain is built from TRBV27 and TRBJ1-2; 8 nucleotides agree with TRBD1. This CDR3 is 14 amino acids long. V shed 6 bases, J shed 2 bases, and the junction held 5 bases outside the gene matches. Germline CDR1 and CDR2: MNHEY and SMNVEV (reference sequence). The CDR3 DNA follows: TGTGCCAGCAGGCGGGGACAGGCGAACTATGGCTACACCTTC. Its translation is CASRRGQANYGYTF.

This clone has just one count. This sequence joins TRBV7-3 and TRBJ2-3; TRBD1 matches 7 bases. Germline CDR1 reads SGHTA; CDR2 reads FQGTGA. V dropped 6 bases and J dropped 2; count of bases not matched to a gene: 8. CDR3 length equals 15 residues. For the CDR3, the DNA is TGTGCCAGCAGATCTACAGGGGAAAACACAGATACGCAGTATTTT. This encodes CASRSTGENTDTQYF.

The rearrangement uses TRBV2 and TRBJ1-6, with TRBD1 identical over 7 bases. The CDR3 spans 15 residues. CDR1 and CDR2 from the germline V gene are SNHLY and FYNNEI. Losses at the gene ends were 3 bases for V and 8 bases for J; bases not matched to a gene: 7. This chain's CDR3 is CASSEQTGAYSPLHF. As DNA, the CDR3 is TGTGCCAGCAGTGAGCAAACAGGGGCGTATTCACCCCTCCACTTT. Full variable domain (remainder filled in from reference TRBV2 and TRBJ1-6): EPEVTQTPSHQVTQMGQEVILRCVPISNHLYFYWYRQILGQKVEFLVSFYNNEISEKSEIFDDQFSVERPDGSNFTLKIRSTKLEDSAMYFCASSEQTGAYSPLHFGNGTRLTVT.

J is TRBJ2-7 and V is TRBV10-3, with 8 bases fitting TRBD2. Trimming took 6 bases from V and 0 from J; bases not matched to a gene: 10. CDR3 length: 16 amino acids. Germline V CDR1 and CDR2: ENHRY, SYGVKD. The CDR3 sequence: CAISGKERETSYEQYF. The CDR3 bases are TGTGCCATCAGCGGAAAGGAGCGGGAGACCTCCTACGAGCAGTACTTC.

CDR3 bases: TGTGCCAGCAGCTTACCGGGACAGAGTTACAATGAGCAGTTCTTC. This translates into CASSLPGQSYNEQFF. The chain carries TRBV7-3 and TRBJ2-1; 7 bases line up with TRBD1. Germline V lookup: CDR1 SGHTA, CDR2 FQGTGA. CDR3 size: 15 residues. Trimming removed 2 bases from V and 4 bases from J; junction bases left unmatched: 5.

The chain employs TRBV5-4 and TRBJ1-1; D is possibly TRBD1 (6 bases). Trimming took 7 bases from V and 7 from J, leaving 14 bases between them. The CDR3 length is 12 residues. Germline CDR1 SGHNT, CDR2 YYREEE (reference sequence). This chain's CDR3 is CASVGGGSEAFF. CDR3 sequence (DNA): TGTGCCAGCGTGGGGGGGGGCAGTGAAGCTTTCTTT.

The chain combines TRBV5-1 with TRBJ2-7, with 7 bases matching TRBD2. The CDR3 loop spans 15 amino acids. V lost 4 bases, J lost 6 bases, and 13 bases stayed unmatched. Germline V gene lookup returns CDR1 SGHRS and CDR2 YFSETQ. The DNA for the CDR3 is TGCGCCAGCAGCCCCCAATCGGGGGGAAGGGGCGAGCAGTACTTC. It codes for CASSPQSGGRGEQYF.